This T cell receptor (beta chain) is from a study of T cells in Graves' hyperthyroidism and ophthalmopathy. Trimming left V 2 bases short and J 0 bases short, with 5 bases between. CDR3 size: 15 residues. Study-level findings and limits: Blood held most thyroid clonotypes expanded above 0.001 frequency. Ophthalmopathy could be told apart from stable hyperthyroidism with a 13 V-J model.

Those with hyperthyroidism were 18 to 65 years old, newly diagnosed, and ill for under 2 months. Blood was drawn at first hyperthyroidism diagnosis, before any ophthalmopathy symptoms. Many counts were recorded for this clonotype. Antigen specificity is unknown. What was amplified from RNA transcripts were TCR beta CDR3 regions. First-round RT-PCR of the TCR CDR3 relied on the HTBI primer set. From the multiplex PCR reads, TCRdb called clonotypes with MiXCR, one entry per CDR3 protein. Of 600,000 to 850,000 distinct CDR3 sequences listed, roughly a sixth are singletons. Sequences were obtained from blood. The chain has TRBV12-3 or TRBV12-4 and TRBJ2-6; D ambiguous. This receptor was taken from a woman aged 45-60 years with Graves' hyperthyroidism that later progressed to Graves' ophthalmopathy. CDR3 in amino acids: CASSLKYSGANVLTF. The CDR3 nucleotides are TGTGCCAGCAGTTTAAAGTACTCTGGGGCCAACGTCCTGACTTTC.